The rows below give T cell receptor beta chains drawn from one sample of a study of T cell changes during pregnancy in multiple sclerosis. Profiled with immunoSEQ multiplex PCR; TCRdb holds only in-frame clones, not every one. Among around 39,000 clones listed, 88% were seen once. The sequencing here drew on CD4+ T cells from peripheral blood mononuclear cells, taken before pregnancy. These receptors were obtained from a female donor with multiple sclerosis, enrolled in a pregnancy study. CDR3s include the opening cysteine and the closing phenylalanine or tryptophan. D genes are given only for firm matches. Clone sizes are given selectively: once, few, many, or a class where the clone is expanded.

CDR3 DNA	CDR3 protein	clone size	V gene	D gene	J gene
TGTGCCAGCAGCAAAACCAGGACAGGGGGCGACTTCAGGAGCTCCTACGAGCAGTACTTC	CASSKTRTGGDFRSSYEQYF	-	TRBV21-1	-	TRBJ2-7
TGTGCCAGCAGTGAATATCCCATGGCCAGGGGGCGAACCGGGGAGCTGTTTTTT	CASSEYPMARGRTGELFF	-	TRBV6-1	TRBD1	TRBJ2-2
TGTGCCAGCAGCGCCGCCCCGTTCGGAGTCTACAATGAGCAGTTCTTC	CASSAAPFGVYNEQFF	-	TRBV9	-	TRBJ2-1
TGTGCCAGCACCTGGCGAAGGGGCGACAGGGGGCAGGCTCAGCCCCAGCATTTT	CASTWRRGDRGQAQPQHF	few	TRBV2	TRBD1	TRBJ1-5
TGTGCCAGCACTTCGTACCAAGAGACCCAGTACTTC	CASTSYQETQYF	-	TRBV6-1	-	TRBJ2-5
TGTGCCAGCAGCTCCGGAGATCAGCCCCAGCATTTT	CASSSGDQPQHF	medium-sized	TRBV7-9	-	TRBJ1-5
TGTGCCTGGAGTGGGGTAGCCAACAGGGAACGATTGAGCTCCTACAATGAGCAGTTCTTC	CAWSGVANRERLSSYNEQFF	-	TRBV30	-	TRBJ2-1
TGTGCCAGCAGCCCCGACAGGAGCTCCTACGAGCAGTACTTC	CASSPDRSSYEQYF	-	TRBV7-9	-	TRBJ2-7
TGTGCCAGCAGCTCCAACCCAGCGGGGAGGGGAAGGGGTGAAGCTTTCTTT	CASSSNPAGRGRGEAFF	once	TRBV7-9	-	TRBJ1-1
TGTGCCAGCTCACCCTCACAGCAGGGCAATGAGCAGTTCTTC	CASSPSQQGNEQFF	once	TRBV18	-	TRBJ2-1
TGTGCCAGTAGTATAGACCCGCACACCTCCTACGAGCAGTACTTC	CASSIDPHTSYEQYF	-	TRBV19	-	TRBJ2-7
TGTGCCTTTTTTACCCCCGGGACTAGCTCCTACGAGCAGTACTTC	CAFFTPGTSSYEQYF	-	TRBV30	TRBD2	TRBJ2-7
TGCGCCAGCAGTCCAGGGGGCGCGGGCTATGGCTACACCTTC	CASSPGGAGYGYTF	-	TRBV5-1	TRBD1	TRBJ1-2
TGTGCCAGCAGCGTCACGTATGGGAGCCTCGGAGCTTTCTTT	CASSVTYGSLGAFF	few	TRBV9	-	TRBJ1-1
TGTGCCAGCAGCTTAGAGGGGATAACCTACAATGAGCAGTTCTTC	CASSLEGITYNEQFF	few	TRBV7-2	-	TRBJ2-1
TGTGCCAGCAGTTTATTGGAGGGGGCGGGTGCTTTCTTT	CASSLLEGAGAFF	once	TRBV28	TRBD1	TRBJ1-1
TGTGCCAGCAGCTGGGGAGGGGCGGAGACCCAGTACTTC	CASSWGGAETQYF	-	TRBV5-4	TRBD2	TRBJ2-5
TGTGCCAGCAGTTTCGATTCAGATGCAACTAATGAAAAACTGTTTTTT	CASSFDSDATNEKLFF	-	TRBV28	-	TRBJ1-4
TGCAGTGCTACGGACTATGGCTACACCTTC	CSATDYGYTF	-	TRBV20-1	-	TRBJ1-2
TGTGCCAGCAGTCCAGGACTAGCGGGAGCGTTAGAGACCCAGTACTTC	CASSPGLAGALETQYF	-	TRBV2	TRBD2	TRBJ2-5